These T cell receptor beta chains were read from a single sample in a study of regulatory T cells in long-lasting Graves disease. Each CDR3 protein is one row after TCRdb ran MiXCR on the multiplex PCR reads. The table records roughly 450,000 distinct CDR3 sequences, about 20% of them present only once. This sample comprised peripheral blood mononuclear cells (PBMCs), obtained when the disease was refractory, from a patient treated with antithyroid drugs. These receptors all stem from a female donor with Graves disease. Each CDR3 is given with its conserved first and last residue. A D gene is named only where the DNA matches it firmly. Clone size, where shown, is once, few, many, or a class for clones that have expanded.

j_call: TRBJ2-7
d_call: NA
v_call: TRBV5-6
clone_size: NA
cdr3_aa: CASSPDGTENSYEQYF
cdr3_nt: TGTGCCAGCAGCCCCGACGGGACGGAGAATTCCTACGAGCAGTACTTC

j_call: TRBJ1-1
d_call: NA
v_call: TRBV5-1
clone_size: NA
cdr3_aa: CASSSPVGRGATEAFF
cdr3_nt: TGCGCCAGCAGCTCCCCAGTAGGAAGGGGTGCCACTGAAGCTTTCTTT

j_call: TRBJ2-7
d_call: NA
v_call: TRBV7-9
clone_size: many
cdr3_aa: CASSLDQGSYEQYF
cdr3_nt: TGTGCCAGCAGCTTAGATCAGGGTTCCTACGAGCAGTACTTC

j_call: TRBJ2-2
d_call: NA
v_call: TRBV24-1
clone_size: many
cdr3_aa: CATSDLTEKTGELFF
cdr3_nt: TGTGCCACCAGTGATCTTACAGAGAAAACCGGGGAGCTGTTTTTT

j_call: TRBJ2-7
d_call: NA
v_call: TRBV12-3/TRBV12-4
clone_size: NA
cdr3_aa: CASSPPGGLYEQYF
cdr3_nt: TGTGCCAGCAGTCCCCCCGGGGGGCTCTACGAGCAGTACTTC

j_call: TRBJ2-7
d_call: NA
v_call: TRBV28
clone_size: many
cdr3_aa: CASSSSVYEQYF
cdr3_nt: TGTGCCAGCAGTTCGAGTGTTTACGAGCAGTACTTC

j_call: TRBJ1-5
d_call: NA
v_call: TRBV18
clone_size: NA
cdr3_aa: CASSPTVESLDNQPQHF
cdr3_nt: TGTGCCAGCTCACCAACGGTGGAGAGTTTGGACAATCAGCCCCAGCATTTT

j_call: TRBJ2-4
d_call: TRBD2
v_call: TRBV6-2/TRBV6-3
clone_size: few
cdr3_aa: CASSYAIAGGPVDIQYF
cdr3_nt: TGTGCCAGCAGTTACGCTATAGCGGGAGGGCCCGTAGACATTCAGTACTTC

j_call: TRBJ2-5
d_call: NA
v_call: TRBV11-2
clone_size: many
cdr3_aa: CASSTEISQETQYF
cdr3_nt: TGTGCCAGCAGCACGGAGATTAGCCAAGAGACCCAGTACTTC

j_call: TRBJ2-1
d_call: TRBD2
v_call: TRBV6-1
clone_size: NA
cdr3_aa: CATQRELSYNEQFF
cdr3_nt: TGTGCCACCCAGCGGGAGCTGAGCTACAATGAGCAGTTCTTC

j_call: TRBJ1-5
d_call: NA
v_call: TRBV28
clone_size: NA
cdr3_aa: CASSLSRQNQPQHF
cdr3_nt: TGTGCCAGCAGTTTATCTAGACAGAATCAGCCCCAGCATTTT

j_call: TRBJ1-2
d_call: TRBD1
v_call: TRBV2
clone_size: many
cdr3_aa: CASSHEKGAFGYTF
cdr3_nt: TGTGCCAGCAGCCACGAAAAGGGGGCGTTTGGCTACACCTTC

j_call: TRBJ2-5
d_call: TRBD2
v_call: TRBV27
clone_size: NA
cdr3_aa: CASSSRLAGRETQYF
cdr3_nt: TGTGCCAGCAGTTCCCGACTAGCGGGGCGGGAGACCCAGTACTTC

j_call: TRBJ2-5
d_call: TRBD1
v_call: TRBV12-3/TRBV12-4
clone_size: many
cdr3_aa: CASRAPGGASETQYF
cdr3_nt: TGTGCCAGCAGGGCCCCAGGGGGCGCGTCGGAGACCCAGTACTTC

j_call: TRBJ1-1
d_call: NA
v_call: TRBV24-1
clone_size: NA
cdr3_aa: CATSDFGTDEAFF
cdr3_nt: TGTGCCACCAGTGATTTCGGGACCGATGAAGCTTTCTTT

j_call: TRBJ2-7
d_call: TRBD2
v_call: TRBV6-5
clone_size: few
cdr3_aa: CASSYVIAGRNEQYF
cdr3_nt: TGTGCCAGCAGTTACGTGATAGCGGGAAGGAACGAGCAGTACTTC

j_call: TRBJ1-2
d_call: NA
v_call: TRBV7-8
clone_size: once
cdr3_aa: CACNLGRGLKADYGYTF
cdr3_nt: TGTGCCTGCAATCTCGGCCGGGGGCTCAAAGCGGACTATGGCTACACCTTC

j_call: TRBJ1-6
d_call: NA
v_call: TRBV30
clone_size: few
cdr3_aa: CAWNPDNVSPLHF
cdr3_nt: TGTGCCTGGAATCCTGACAACGTCTCACCCCTCCACTTT

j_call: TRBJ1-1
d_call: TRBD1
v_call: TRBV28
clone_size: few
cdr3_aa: CASSYDRVTEAFF
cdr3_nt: TGTGCCAGCAGCTACGACAGGGTGACTGAAGCTTTCTTT

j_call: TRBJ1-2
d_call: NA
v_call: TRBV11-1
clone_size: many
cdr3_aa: CASSRDRRNYGYTF
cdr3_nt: TGTGCCAGCAGCAGAGACAGGCGAAACTATGGCTACACCTTC

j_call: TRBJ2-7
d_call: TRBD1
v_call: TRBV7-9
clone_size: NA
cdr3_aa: CASSSQPGGQGTGEQYF
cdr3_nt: TGTGCCAGCAGCTCTCAACCGGGTGGCCAGGGGACAGGCGAGCAGTACTTC

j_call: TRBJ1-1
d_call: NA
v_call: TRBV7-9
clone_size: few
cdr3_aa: CASSASPGPDTEAFF
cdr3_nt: TGTGCCAGCAGCGCCTCGCCGGGACCGGACACTGAAGCTTTCTTT

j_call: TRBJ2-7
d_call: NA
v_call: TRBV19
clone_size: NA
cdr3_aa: CASSIQQASYEQYF
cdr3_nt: TGTGCCAGTAGTATACAACAGGCCTCCTACGAGCAGTACTTC

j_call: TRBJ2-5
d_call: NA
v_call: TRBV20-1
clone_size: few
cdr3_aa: CSSGQETQYF
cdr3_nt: TGCAGTAGCGGCCAAGAGACCCAGTACTTC

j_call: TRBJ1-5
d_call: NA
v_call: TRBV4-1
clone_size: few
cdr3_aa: CASSQDPDVNQPQHF
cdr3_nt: TGCGCCAGCAGCCAAGATCCGGACGTCAATCAGCCCCAGCATTTT

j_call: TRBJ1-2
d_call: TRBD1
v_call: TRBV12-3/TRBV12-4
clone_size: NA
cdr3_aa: CASSPQGALSGYTF
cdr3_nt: TGTGCCAGCAGCCCACAGGGGGCGTTAAGCGGCTACACCTTC

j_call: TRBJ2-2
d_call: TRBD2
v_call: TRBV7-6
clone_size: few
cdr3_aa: CASSWGASGGMNTGELFF
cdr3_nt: TGTGCCAGCAGCTGGGGGGCTAGCGGGGGAATGAACACCGGGGAGCTGTTTTTT

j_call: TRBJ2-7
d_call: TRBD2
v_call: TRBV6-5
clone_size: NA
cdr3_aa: CASSWASGTYEQYF
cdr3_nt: TGTGCCAGCAGTTGGGCTAGCGGAACCTACGAGCAGTACTTC

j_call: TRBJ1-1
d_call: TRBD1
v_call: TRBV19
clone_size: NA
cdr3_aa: CASTGTGFGRAFF
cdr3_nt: TGTGCCAGTACCGGGACAGGGTTTGGCAGAGCTTTCTTT

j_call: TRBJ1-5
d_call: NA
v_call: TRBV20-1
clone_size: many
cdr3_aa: CSVGPGPLQPQHF
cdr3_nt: TGCAGTGTGGGTCCGGGCCCCCTTCAGCCCCAGCATTTT

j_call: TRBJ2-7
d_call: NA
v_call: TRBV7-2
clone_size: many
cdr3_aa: CASSRLAPTGEQYF
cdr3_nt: TGTGCCAGCAGCCGGCTAGCTCCAACGGGGGAGCAGTACTTC

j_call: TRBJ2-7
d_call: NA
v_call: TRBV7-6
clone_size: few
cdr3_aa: CASSPRGAGGGYEQYF
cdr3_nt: TGTGCCAGCAGCCCTAGGGGTGCGGGCGGAGGCTACGAGCAGTACTTC

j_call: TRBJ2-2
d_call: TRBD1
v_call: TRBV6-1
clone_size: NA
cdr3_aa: CASSPGQQNTGELFF
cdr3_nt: TGTGCCAGCAGTCCGGGACAGCAGAACACCGGGGAGCTGTTTTTT

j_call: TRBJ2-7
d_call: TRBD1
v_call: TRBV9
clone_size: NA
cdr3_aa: CASTRDRATEQYF
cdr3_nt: TGTGCCAGCACCCGGGACAGGGCAACCGAGCAGTACTTC

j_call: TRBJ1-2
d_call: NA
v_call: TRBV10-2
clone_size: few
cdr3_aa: CASTSSNYGYTF
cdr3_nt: TGCGCCAGCACTTCGAGTAACTATGGCTACACCTTC

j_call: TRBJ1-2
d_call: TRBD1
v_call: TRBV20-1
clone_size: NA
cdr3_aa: CSAPIQGRAYGYTF
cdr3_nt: TGCAGTGCTCCAATACAGGGGAGAGCTTATGGCTACACCTTC

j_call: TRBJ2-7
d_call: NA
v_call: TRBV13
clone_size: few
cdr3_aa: CASSLRGTLSYEQYF
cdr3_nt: TGTGCCAGCAGCTTAAGGGGTACCCTTTCCTACGAGCAGTACTTC

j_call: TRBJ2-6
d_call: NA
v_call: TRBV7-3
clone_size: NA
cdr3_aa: CASSLTPSSGANVLTF
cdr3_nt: TGTGCCAGCAGCTTAACCCCGTCTTCTGGGGCCAACGTCCTGACTTTC

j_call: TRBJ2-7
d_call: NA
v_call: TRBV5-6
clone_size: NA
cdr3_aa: CAGSSLPDEQYF
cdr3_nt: TGTGCCGGCAGCTCCCTCCCAGACGAGCAGTACTTC

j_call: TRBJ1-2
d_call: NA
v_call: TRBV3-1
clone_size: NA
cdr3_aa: CASSRGQLITNYGYTF
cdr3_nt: TGTGCCAGCAGCCGCGGACAGCTAATTACTAACTATGGCTACACCTTC

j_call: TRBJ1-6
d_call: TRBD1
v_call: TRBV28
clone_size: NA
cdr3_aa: CASSLSQGAGSPLHF
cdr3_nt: TGTGCCAGCAGTTTATCCCAGGGGGCAGGTTCACCCCTCCACTTT

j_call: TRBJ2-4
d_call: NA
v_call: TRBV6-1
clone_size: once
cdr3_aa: CASRGSGAGSQNIQYF
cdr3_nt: TGTGCCAGCAGGGGGAGTGGCGCGGGTTCCCAAAACATTCAGTACTTC

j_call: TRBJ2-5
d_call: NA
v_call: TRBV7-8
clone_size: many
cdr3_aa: CASSLARGRGKREETQYF
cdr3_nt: TGTGCCAGCAGCTTAGCGAGGGGTCGGGGGAAAAGGGAAGAGACCCAGTACTTC

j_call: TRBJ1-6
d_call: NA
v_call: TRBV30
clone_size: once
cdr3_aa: CAWRPTASPLHF
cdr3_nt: TGTGCCTGGCGCCCTACCGCCTCACCCCTCCACTTT

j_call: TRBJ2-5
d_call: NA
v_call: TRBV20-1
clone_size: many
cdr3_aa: CSAPRGLAEDETQYF
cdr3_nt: TGCAGTGCCCCTCGGGGGCTAGCGGAAGATGAGACCCAGTACTTC

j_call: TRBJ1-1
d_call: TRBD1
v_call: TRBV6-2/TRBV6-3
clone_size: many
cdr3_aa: CASSFGTAKTEAFF
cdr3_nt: TGTGCCAGCAGTTTCGGGACAGCGAAAACTGAAGCTTTCTTT